This TCR beta chain was sequenced during a study of coeliac disease. This CDR3 spans 15 amino acids. V dropped 3 bases and J dropped 4 bases, with 17 bases sitting between them. From germline, CDR1 is SGHNT and CDR2 YYREEE (reference sequence). The table came from immunoSEQ multiplex PCR; TCRdb's copy has only in-frame clones and leaves some out. This table has around 1,300 clones, around 62% appearing once. This clone appeared once. This sequence originates from a man aged 70 or older without celiac disease. What was sequenced was intraepithelial lymphocytes from the gut. The chain is built from TRBV5-4 and TRBJ2-7; perhaps TRBD2 as D (7 bases). The chain's CDR3 is CASSSHGGGKYEQYF. Written as DNA, the CDR3 is TGTGCCAGCAGCTCCCATGGGGGGGGCAAATACGAGCAGTACTTC.